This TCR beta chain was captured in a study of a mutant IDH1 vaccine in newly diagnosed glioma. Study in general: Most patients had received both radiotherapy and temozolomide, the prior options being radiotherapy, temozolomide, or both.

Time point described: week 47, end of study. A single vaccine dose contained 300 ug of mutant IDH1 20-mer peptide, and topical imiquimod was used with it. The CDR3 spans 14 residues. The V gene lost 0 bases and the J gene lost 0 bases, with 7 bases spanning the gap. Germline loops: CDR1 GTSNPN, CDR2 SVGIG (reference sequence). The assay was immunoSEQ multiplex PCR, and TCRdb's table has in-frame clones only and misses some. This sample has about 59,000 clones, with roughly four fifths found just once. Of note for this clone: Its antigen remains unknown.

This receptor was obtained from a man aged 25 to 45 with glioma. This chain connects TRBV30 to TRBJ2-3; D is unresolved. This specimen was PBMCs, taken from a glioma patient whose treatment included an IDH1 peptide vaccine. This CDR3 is CAWSVDKSTDTQYF. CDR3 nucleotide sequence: TGTGCCTGGAGTGTAGACAAAAGCACAGATACGCAGTATTTT.